This T cell receptor (beta chain) was captured in a study of Tregs in tolerant kidney transplant recipients. The study, taken as a whole, reports: This study did not directly address biological reproducibility.

This clone was recorded a few times. Antigen: not known. Thawed PBMCs were FACS-sorted into unstimulated CD4+CD25+CD127- regulatory T cells, CD4+CD25- non-regulatory cells, CD4 and CD8 cells. The data were produced by immunoSEQ multiplex PCR, yet TCRdb's version contains in-frame clones alone and is incomplete. The profile shows around 98,000 clones, approximately 93% of them singletons. This TCR was sampled from a human donor who received a combined kidney and bone marrow transplant. This sample comprised CD4+ T cells from blood, obtained before the transplant.

CDR3 in DNA: TGTGCCAGCTCTCCGGGACAGCTTGGAAACACCATATATTTT. Protein sequence: CASSPGQLGNTIYF. The V and J genes are TRBV6-6 and TRBJ1-3; 7 positions agree with TRBD1. There are 14 residues in the CDR3. Germline CDR1 reads MNHNY; CDR2 reads SVGAGI (reference sequence). Losses at the gene ends were 8 bases for V and 3 bases for J; bases not matched to a gene: 7.